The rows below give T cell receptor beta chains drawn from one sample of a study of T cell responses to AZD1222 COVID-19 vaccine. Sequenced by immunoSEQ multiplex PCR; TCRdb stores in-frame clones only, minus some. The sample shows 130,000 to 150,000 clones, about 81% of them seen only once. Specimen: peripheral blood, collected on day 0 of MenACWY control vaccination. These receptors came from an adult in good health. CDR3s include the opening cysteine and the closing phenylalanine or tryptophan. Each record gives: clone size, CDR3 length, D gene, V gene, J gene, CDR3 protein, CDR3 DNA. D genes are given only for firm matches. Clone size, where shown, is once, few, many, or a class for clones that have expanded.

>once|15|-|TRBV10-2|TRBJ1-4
CASSGRDPSREKLFF
TGCGCCAGCAGTGGCCGGGACCCGAGTCGGGAAAAACTGTTTTTT
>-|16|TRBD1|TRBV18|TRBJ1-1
CASSPGTGVLNTEAFF
TGTGCCAGCTCGCCCGGGACAGGTGTTTTGAACACTGAAGCTTTCTTT
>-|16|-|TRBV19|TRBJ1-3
CASSTTGPGSGNTIYF
TGTGCCAGTAGCACTACGGGGCCGGGCTCTGGAAACACCATATATTTT
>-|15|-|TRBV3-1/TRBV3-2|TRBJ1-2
CASSQTGASFYGYTF
TGTGCCAGCAGCCAAACGGGGGCTTCCTTCTATGGCTACACCTTC
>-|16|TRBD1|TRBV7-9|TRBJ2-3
CASSIGQGAITDTQYF
TGTGCCAGCAGTATCGGACAGGGGGCTATCACAGATACGCAGTATTTT
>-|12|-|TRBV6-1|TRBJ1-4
CASSEWRASLFF
TGTGCCAGCAGTGAATGGCGCGCGAGCCTGTTTTTT
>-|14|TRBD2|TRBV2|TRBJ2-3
CASNSGGATDTQYF
TGTGCCAGTAATAGCGGGGGGGCCACAGATACGCAGTATTTT
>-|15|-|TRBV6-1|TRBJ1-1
CASSEEGRTNTEAFF
TGTGCCAGCAGTGAAGAAGGACGGACGAACACTGAAGCTTTCTTT
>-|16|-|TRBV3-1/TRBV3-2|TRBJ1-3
CASSHSTRSPGNTIYF
TGTGCCAGCAGCCATTCCACCCGCTCCCCTGGAAACACCATATATTTT
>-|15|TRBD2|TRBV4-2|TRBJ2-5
CASSQASGGQETQYF
TGTGCCAGCAGCCAGGCTAGCGGGGGACAAGAGACCCAGTACTTC
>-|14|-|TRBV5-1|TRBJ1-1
CASSQNREGTEAFF
TGCGCCAGCAGCCAAAACAGGGAAGGGACTGAAGCTTTCTTT
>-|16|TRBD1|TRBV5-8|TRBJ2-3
CASSLATRGRTDTQYF
TGTGCCAGCAGCTTGGCCACGAGGGGGCGCACAGATACGCAGTATTTT
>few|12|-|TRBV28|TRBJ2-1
CASSLAVDEQFF
TGTGCCAGCAGTTTAGCGGTGGATGAGCAGTTCTTC
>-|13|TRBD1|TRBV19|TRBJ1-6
CASSGQGKAPLHF
TGTGCCAGTAGCGGACAGGGGAAGGCACCCCTCCACTTT
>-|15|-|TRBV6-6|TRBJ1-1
CASSYLSNRNAEAFF
TGTGCCAGCAGTTACCTTTCGAACAGGAATGCTGAAGCTTTCTTT
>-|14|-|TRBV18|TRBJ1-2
CASSPSLRVGGYTF
TGTGCCAGCTCACCAAGTCTCAGGGTGGGTGGCTACACCTTC
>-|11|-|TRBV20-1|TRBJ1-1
CSASRDTEAFF
TGCAGTGCTAGTCGGGACACTGAAGCTTTCTTT
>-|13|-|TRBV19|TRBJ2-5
CASRLEGGGTQYF
TGTGCCAGTAGATTGGAGGGTGGGGGGACCCAGTACTTC
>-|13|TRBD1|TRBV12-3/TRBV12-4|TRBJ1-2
CASSLGTVYGYTF
TGTGCCAGCAGCCTCGGGACAGTCTATGGCTACACCTTC
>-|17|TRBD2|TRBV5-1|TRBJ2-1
CASSLAVGLAGRDEQFF
TGCGCCAGCAGCTTGGCCGTGGGACTAGCGGGGAGGGATGAGCAGTTCTTC
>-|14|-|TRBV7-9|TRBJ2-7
CASSFDSGSYEQYF
TGTGCCAGCAGCTTTGATAGCGGTTCCTACGAGCAGTACTTC
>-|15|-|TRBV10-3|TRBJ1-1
CALRAGQSLNTEAFF
TGTGCCCTGCGAGCCGGACAGAGCTTGAACACTGAAGCTTTCTTT
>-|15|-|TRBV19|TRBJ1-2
CASSNGRDTYYGYTF
TGTGCCAGTAGTAATGGCCGGGACACCTACTATGGCTACACCTTC
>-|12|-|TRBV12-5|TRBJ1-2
CASGLAQMGYTF
TGTGCTAGTGGTTTGGCGCAAATGGGCTACACCTTC
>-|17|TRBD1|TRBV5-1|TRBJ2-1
CASSLDTDRRFYNEQFF
TGCGCCAGCAGCCTGGATACGGACAGGCGATTCTACAATGAGCAGTTCTTC
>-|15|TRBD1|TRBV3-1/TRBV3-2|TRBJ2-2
CASSHRTGNTGELFF
TGTGCCAGCAGCCACCGGACAGGGAACACCGGGGAGCTGTTTTTT
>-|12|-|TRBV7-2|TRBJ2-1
CASSSRTRQQFF
TGTGCCAGCAGCTCAAGGACCCGTCAGCAGTTCTTC
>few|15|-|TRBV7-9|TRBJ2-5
CASSLAGGLQETQYF
TGTGCCAGCAGCTTAGCGGGGGGGCTCCAAGAGACCCAGTACTTC
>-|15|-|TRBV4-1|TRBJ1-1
CASSQDKTLNTEAFF
TGCGCCAGCAGCCAAGATAAAACGTTGAACACTGAAGCTTTCTTT
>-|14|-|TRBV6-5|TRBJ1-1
CASTKDGTNTEAFF
TGTGCCAGCACTAAGGACGGGACGAACACTGAAGCTTTCTTT
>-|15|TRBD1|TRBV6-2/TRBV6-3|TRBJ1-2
CASSYSGQRNYGYTF
TGTGCCAGCAGTTACTCGGGACAGAGGAACTATGGCTACACCTTC
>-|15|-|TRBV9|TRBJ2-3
CASSGGTSRTDTQYF
TGTGCCAGCAGCGGGGGGACTTCGCGCACAGATACGCAGTATTTT
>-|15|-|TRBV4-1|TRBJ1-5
CASSQERTKDQPQHF
TGCGCCAGCAGCCAAGAGCGGACGAAAGATCAGCCCCAGCATTTT
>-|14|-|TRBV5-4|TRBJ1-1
CASSLGRGNTEAFF
TGTGCCAGCAGCTTGGGACGGGGGAACACTGAAGCTTTCTTT
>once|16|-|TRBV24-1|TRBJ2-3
CATSDHPQGGRNTQYF
TGTGCCACCAGTGATCACCCACAGGGAGGGCGAAATACGCAGTATTTT
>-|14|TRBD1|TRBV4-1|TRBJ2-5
CASSQGQGGETQYF
TGCGCCAGCAGCCAAGGACAGGGGGGGGAGACCCAGTACTTC
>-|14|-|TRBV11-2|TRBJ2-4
CASSVRGAGYIQYF
TGTGCCAGCAGCGTAAGAGGGGCCGGATACATTCAGTACTTC
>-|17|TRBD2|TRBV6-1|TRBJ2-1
CASSEAMGGDRLREQFF
TGTGCCAGCAGTGAAGCGATGGGGGGGGACCGCCTGAGAGAGCAGTTCTTC
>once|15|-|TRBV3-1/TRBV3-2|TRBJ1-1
CASSQDRVRNTEAFF
TGTGCCAGCAGCCAAGATCGCGTCAGGAACACTGAAGCTTTCTTT
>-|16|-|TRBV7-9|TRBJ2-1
CASSFVPSFQYNEQFF
TGTGCCAGCAGCTTTGTCCCATCCTTCCAATACAATGAGCAGTTCTTC